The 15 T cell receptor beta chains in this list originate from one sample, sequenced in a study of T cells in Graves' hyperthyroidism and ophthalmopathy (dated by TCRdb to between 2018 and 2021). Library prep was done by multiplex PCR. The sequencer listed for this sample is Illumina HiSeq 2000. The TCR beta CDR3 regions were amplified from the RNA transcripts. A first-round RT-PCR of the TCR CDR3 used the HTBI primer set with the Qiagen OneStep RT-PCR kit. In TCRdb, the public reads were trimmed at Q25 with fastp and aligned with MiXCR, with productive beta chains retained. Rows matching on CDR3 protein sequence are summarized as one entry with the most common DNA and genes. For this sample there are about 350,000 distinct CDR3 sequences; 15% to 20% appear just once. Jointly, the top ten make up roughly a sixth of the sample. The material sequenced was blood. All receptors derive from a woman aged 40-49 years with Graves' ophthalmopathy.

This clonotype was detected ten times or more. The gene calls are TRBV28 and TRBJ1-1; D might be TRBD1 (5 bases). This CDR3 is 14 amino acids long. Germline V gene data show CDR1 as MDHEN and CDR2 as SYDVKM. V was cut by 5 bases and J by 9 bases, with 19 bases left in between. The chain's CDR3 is CASSPQTTGHKAFF. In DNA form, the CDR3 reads TGTGCCAGCAGTCCCCAGACTACCGGACATAAAGCTTTCTTT.

The CDR3 nucleotides are TGTGCCATCAGTGTTCGAAGGGGAGCCTACGAGCAGTACTTC. It translates to CAISVRRGAYEQYF. The genes are TRBV10-3 and TRBJ2-7, with D perhaps given as TRBD1 or TRBD2 (5 bases each). The CDR3 covers 14 residues. V shed 4 bases and J shed 2 bases, with 12 bases lying between them. The germline V gene has CDR1 ENHRY and CDR2 SYGVKD.

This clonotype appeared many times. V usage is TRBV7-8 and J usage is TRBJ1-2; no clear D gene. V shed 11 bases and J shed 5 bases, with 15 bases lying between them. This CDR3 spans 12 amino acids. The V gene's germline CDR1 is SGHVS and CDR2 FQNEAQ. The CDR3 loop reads CAWGGRLYGYTF. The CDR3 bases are TGTGCCTGGGGAGGGAGGCTTTATGGCTACACCTTC.

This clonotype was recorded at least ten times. The CDR3 spells CASSRGQGKNQPQHF. The CDR3 DNA is TGTGCCAGCAGTCGCGGACAGGGAAAGAATCAGCCCCAGCATTTT. The V and J genes are TRBV6-5 and TRBJ1-5, with 8 bases aligning to TRBD1. Germline lookup yields CDR1 MNHEY and CDR2 SVGAGI. V lost 5 bases to trimming and J lost 4 bases; unmatched junction nucleotides: 7. The CDR3 consists of 15 residues.

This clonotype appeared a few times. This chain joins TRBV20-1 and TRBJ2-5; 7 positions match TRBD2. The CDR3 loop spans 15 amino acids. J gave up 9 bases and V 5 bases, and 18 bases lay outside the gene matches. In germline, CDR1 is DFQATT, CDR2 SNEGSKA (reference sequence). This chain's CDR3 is CSAPDFAGDILAQYF. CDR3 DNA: TGCAGTGCTCCTGACTTCGCGGGGGATATACTAGCCCAGTACTTC.

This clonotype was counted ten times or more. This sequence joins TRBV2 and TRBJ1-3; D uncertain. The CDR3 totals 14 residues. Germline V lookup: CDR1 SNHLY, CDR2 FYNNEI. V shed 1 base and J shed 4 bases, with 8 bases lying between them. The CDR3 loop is CASSEVGWGNTIYF. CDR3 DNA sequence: TGTGCCAGCAGTGAAGTGGGGTGGGGAAACACCATATATTTT. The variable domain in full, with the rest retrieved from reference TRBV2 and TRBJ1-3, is EPEVTQTPSHQVTQMGQEVILRCVPISNHLYFYWYRQILGQKVEFLVSFYNNEISEKSEIFDDQFSVERPDGSNFTLKIRSTKLEDSAMYFCASSEVGWGNTIYFGEGSWLTVV.

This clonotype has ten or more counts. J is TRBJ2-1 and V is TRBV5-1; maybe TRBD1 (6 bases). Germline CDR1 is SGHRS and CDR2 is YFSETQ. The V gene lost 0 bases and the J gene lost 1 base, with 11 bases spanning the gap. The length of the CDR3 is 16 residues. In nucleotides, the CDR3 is TGCGCCAGCAGCTTGGGGGGGCGGACGTCCTACAATGAGCAGTTCTTC. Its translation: CASSLGGRTSYNEQFF.

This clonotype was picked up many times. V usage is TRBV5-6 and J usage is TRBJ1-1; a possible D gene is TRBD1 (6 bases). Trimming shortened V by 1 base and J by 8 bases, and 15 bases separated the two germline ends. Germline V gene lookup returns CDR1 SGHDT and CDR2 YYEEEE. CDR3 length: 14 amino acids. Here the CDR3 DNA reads TGTGCCAGCAGCTTGAAGGGGACAAGGACAGAAGCTTTCTTT. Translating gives CASSLKGTRTEAFF.

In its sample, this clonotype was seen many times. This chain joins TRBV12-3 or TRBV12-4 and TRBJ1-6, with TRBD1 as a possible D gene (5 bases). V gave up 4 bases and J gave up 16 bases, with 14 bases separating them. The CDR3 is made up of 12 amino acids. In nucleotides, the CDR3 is TGTGCCAGCAGTTCCATCAGACAGAATCTCCACTTT. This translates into CASSSIRQNLHF.

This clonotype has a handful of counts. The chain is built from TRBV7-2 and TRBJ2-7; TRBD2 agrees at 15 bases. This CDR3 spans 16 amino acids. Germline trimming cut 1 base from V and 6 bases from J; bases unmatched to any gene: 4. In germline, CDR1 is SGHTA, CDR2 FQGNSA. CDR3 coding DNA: TGTGCCAGCAGCTTAGGGGGACTAGCGGGAGGAAGCGAGCAGTACTTC. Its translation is CASSLGGLAGGSEQYF. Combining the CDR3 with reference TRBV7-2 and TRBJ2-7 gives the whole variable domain GAGVSQSPSNKVTEKGKDVELRCDPISGHTALYWYRQSLGQGLEFLIYFQGNSAPDKSGLPSDRFSAERTGGSVSTLTIQRTQQEDSAVYLCASSLGGLAGGSEQYFGPGTRLTVT.

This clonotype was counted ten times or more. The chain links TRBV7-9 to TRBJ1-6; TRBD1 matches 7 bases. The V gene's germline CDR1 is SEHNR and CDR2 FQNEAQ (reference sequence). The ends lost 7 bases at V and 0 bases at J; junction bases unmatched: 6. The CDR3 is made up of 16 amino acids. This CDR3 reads CASTTGQNSYNSPLHF. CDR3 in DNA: TGTGCCAGCACCACGGGACAGAACTCCTATAATTCACCCCTCCACTTT.

CDR3 protein: CASSMAQGASGNTIYF. CDR3 in DNA: TGTGCCAGTAGTATGGCCCAGGGAGCCTCTGGAAACACCATATATTTT. This chain connects TRBV19 to TRBJ1-3; D is perhaps TRBD1 (5 bases). The germline CDR1 and CDR2 sequences are LNHDA and SQIVND (reference sequence). The length of the CDR3 is 16 residues. V was shortened by 3 bases and J by 0 bases, with 12 bases between the two germline ends.

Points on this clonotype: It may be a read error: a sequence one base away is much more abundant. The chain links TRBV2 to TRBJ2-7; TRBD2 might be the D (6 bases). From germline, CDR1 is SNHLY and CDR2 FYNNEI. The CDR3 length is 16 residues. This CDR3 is CAISEEGTDYSYEQYF. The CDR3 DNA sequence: TGTGCCATCAGTGAAGAAGGGACTGATTACTCCTACGAGCAGTACTTC.

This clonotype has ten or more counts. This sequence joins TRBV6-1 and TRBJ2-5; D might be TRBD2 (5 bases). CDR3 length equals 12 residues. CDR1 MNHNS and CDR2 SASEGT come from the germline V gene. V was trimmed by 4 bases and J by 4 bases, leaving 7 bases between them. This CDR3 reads CASSGLLETQYF. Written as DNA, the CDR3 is TGTGCCAGCAGTGGACTACTAGAGACCCAGTACTTC.

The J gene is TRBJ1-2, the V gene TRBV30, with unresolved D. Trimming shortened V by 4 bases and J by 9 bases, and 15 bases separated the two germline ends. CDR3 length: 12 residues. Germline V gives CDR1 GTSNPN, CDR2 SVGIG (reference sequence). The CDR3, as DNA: TGTGCCTGGACGTCCGCCCTTAGCAGCTACACCTTC. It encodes CAWTSALSSYTF.